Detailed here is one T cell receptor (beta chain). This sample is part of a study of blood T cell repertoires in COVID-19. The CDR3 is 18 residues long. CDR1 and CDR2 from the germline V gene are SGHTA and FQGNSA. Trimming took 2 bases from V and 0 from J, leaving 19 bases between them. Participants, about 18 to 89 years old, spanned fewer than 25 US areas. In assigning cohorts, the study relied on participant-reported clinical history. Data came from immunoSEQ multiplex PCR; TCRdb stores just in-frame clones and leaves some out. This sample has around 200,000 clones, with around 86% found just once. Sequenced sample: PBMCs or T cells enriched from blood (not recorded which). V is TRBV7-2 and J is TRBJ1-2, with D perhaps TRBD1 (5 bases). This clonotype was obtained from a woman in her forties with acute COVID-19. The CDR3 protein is CASSLLRAGSETNYGYTF. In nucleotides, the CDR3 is TGTGCCAGCAGCTTACTTAGGGCAGGGTCGGAGACTAACTATGGCTACACCTTC.